This T cell receptor (beta chain) derives from a study of CD8+ T cells in alopecia areata. Study in general: Treated patients swallowed 5 to 10 mg of oral tofacitinib twice daily. The study gave tofacitinib for 6 to 18 months, then 6 months off drug.

As part of sample collection, lesional scalp punch biopsies and peripheral blood were taken from alopecia areata patients. Extracted RNA was reverse transcribed into cDNA, the sequencing template. The repertoire was sequenced with immunoSEQ multiplex PCR; TCRdb's copy has only in-frame clones and lacks some. The top ten clones hold roughly 4.8% of a sample with roughly 130,000 clones, over 50% of them seen once. Only a few counts were recorded for this clone. Its antigen is still unknown. General study results and limits: Researchers report lesional scalp, most notably alopecia totalis/universalis, outstripped normal scalp in clonality.

The specimen was CD4+ T cells sorted from blood, collected at week 0. The clonotype originates from a human donor with alopecia areata.

This CDR3 reads CASSADRESEAFF. The DNA for the CDR3 is TGTGCCAGCAGTGCGGACAGGGAATCTGAAGCTTTCTTT. The gene calls are TRBV7-9 and TRBJ1-1; 8 positions match TRBD1. V gave up 6 bases and J gave up 6 bases; unmatched junction bases: 6. The CDR3 loop spans 13 amino acids. Germline V gene lookup returns CDR1 SEHNR and CDR2 FQNEAQ (reference sequence).